This T cell receptor (beta chain) is from a study of CD8+ T cells in alopecia areata. Details on this clone: Antigen unknown.

Study-wide points: A large proportion of expanded lesional clones were detected persisting in scalp and blood during tofacitinib.

Germline CDR1 is SGHRS and CDR2 is YFSETQ. The CDR3 has 16 residues. V was clipped by 3 bases and J by 3 bases; unmatched bases: 8. The treatment was: oral pan-JAK inhibitor, 5-10 mg twice daily. Once RNA had been extracted, it was reverse transcribed into cDNA to act as the sequencing template. Libraries were prepared by immunoSEQ multiplex PCR; TCRdb keeps only in-frame clonotypes and omits some of them. The table lists more than 140,000 clones, about 88% of them singletons, with over 10% in the top ten. The V call is TRBV5-1, the J call TRBJ2-2; TRBD2 matches 7 bases. This TCR was sampled from a human donor with alopecia areata. The input for sequencing was CD8+ T cells sorted from blood, taken at week 4, from a patient treated with tofacitinib. CDR3 bases: TGCGCCAGCAGCTATCCGGGACTACAGTACACCGGGGAGCTGTTTTTT. Its translation is CASSYPGLQYTGELFF.